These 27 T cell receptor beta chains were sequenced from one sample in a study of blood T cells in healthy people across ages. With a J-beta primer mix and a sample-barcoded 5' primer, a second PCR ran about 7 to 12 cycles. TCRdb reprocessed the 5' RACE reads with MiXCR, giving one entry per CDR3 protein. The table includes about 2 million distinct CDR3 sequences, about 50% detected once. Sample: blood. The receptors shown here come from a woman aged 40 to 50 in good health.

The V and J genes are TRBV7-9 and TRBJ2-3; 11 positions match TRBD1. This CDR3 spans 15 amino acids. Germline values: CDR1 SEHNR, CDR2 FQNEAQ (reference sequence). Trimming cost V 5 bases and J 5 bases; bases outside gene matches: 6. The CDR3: CASSVGTGGIDTQYF. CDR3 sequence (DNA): TGTGCCAGCAGCGTCGGGACAGGGGGGATAGATACGCAGTATTTT. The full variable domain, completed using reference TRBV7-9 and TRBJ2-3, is DTGVSQNPRHKITKRGQNVTFRCDPISEHNRLYWYRQTLGQGPEFLTYFQNEAQLEKSRLLSDRFSAERPKGSFSTLEIQRTEQGDSAMYLCASSVGTGGIDTQYFGPGTRLTVL.

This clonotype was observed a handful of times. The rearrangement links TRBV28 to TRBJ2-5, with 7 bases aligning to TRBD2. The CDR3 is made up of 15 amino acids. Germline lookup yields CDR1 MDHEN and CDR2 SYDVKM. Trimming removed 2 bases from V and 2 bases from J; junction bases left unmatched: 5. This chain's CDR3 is CASSLAGVPQETQYF. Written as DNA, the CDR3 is TGTGCCAGCAGTTTAGCGGGGGTACCGCAAGAGACCCAGTACTTC.

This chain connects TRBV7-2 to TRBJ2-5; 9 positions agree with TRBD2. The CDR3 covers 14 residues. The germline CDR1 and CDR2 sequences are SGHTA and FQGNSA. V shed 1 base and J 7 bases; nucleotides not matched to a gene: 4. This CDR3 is CASSLDSGSRTQYF. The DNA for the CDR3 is TGTGCCAGCAGCTTAGATAGCGGGAGTCGGACCCAGTACTTC.

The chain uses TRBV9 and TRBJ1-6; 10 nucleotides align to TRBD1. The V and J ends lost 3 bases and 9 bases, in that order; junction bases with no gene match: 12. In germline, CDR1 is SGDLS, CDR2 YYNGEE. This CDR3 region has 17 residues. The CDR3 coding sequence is TGTGCCAGCAGCGCGCCCGGGACAGGGGTTTTCGCTTCACCCCTCCACTTT. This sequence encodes CASSAPGTGVFASPLHF. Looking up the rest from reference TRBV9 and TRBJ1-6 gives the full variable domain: DSGVTQTPKHLITATGQRVTLRCSPRSGDLSVYWYQQSLDQGLQFLIQYYNGEERAKGNILERFSAQQFPDLHSELNLSSLELGDSALYFCASSAPGTGVFASPLHFGNGTRLTVT.

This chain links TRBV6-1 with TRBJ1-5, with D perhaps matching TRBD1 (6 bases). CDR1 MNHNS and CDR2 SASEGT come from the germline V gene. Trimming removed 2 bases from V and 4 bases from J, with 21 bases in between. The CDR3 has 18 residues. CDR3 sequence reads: CASSEPDSGGLRNQPQHF. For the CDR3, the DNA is TGTGCCAGCAGTGAACCCGACTCGGGGGGGCTCAGGAATCAGCCCCAGCATTTT.

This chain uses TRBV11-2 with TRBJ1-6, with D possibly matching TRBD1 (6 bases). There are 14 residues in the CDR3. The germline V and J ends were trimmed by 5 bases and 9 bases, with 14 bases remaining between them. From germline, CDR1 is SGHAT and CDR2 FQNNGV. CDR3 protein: CASSQAGVASPLHF. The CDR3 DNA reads TGTGCCAGCAGCCAGGCAGGGGTCGCTTCACCCCTCCACTTT.

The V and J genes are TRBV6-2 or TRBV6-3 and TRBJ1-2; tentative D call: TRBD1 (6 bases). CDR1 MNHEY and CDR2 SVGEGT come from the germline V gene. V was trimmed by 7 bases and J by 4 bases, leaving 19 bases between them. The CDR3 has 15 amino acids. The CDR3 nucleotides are TGTGCCAGCATCCGAACGGGGGCTCTTGGCTATGGCTACACCTTC. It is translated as CASIRTGALGYGYTF.

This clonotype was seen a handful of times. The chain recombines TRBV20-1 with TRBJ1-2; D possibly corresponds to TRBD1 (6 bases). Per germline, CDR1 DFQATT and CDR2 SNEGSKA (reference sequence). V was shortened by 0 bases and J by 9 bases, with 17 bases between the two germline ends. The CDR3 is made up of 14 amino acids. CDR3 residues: CSARDPGGRYSYTF. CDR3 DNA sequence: TGCAGTGCTAGAGATCCCGGGGGCAGATATAGCTACACCTTC.

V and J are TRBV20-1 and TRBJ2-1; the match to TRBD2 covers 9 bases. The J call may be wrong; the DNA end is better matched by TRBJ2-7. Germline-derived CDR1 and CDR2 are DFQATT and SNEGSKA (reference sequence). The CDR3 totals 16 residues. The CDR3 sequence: CSARVSSGGVYNEQYF. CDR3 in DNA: TGCAGTGCTAGAGTGAGTAGCGGGGGAGTCTACAATGAGCAGTACTTC.

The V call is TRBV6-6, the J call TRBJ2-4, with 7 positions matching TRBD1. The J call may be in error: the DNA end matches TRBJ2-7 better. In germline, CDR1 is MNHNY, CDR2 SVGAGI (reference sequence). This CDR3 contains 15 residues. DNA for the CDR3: TGTGCCAGCTATGGGGACAGTGATAGCTCCTACGAGCAGTACTTC. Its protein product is CASYGDSDSSYEQYF.

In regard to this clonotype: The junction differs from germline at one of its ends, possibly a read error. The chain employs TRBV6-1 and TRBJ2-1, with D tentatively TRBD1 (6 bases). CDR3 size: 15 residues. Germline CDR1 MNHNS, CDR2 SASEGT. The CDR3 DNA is TGTGCCAGCAGGGAAGCGTGGGGACAACTGAATGAGCAGTTCTTC. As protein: CASREAWGQLNEQFF.

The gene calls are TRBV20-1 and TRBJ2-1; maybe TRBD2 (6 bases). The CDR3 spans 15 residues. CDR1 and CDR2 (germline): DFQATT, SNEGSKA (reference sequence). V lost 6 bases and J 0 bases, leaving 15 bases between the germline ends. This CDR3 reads CSARPDGSSYNEQFF. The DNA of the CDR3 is TGCAGTGCACGCCCCGACGGGAGCTCCTACAATGAGCAGTTCTTC.

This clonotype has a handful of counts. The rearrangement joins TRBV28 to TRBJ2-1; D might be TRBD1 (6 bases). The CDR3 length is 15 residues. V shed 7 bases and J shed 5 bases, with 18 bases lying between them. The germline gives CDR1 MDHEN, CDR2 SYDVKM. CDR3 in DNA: TGTGCCAGCACCGGGCAGGGGCCCAATGACAATGAGCAGTTCTTC. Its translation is CASTGQGPNDNEQFF.

The CDR3: CSARRGTGSYEQYF. DNA for the CDR3: TGCAGTGCTAGGAGGGGGACGGGCTCCTACGAGCAGTACTTC. V gene TRBV20-1 combines with J gene TRBJ2-7; maybe TRBD1 (6 bases). Trimming left V 3 bases short and J 0 bases short, with 12 bases between. This CDR3 is 14 amino acids long. CDR1 DFQATT and CDR2 SNEGSKA come from the germline V gene (reference sequence).

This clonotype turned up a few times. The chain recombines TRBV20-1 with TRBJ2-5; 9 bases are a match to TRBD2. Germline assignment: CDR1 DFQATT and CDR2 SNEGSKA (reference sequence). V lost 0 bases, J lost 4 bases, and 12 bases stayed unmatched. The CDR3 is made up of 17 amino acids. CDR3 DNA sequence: TGCAGTGCTAGAGATCCAGCCTTGACTAGCGGTAGAGAGACCCAGTACTTC. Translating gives CSARDPALTSGRETQYF.

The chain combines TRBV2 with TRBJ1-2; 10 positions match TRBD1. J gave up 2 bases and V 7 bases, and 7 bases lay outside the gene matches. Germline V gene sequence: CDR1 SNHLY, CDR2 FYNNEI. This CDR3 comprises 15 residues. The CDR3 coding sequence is TGTGCCAGCACCGAGGACAGGGGGGTAAACTATGGCTACACCTTC. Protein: CASTEDRGVNYGYTF.

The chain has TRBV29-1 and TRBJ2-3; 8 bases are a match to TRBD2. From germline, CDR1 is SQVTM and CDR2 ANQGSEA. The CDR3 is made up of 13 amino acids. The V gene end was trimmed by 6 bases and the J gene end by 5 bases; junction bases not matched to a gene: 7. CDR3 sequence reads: CSVGLVPGDTQYF. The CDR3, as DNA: TGCAGCGTGGGACTAGTCCCAGGAGATACGCAGTATTTT.

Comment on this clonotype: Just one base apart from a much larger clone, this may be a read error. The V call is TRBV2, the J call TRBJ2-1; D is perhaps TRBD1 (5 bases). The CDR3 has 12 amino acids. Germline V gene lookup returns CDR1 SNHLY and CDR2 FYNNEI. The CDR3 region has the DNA TGTGCCAGGAAAGACAGCTACACTGAGCAGTTCTTC. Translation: CARKDSYTEQFF.

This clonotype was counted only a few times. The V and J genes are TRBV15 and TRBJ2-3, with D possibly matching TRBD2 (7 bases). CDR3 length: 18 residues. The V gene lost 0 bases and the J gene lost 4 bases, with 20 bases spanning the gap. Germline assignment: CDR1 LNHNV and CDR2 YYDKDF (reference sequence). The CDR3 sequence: CATSRDTWGGGVSDTQYF. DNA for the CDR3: TGTGCCACCAGCAGAGACACCTGGGGGGGCGGTGTATCAGATACGCAGTATTTT.

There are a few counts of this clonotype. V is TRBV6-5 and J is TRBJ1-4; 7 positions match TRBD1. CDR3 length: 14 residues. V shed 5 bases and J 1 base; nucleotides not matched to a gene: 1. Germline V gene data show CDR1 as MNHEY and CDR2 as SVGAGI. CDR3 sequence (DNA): TGTGCCAGCAGTAACAGGGGAACTAATGAAAAACTGTTTTTT. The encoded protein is CASSNRGTNEKLFF.

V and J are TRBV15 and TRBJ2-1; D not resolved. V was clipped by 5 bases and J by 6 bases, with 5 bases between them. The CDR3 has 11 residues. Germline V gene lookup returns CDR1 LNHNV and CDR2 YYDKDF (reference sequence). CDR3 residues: CATSSVNEQFF. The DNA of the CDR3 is TGTGCCACCAGCTCTGTCAATGAGCAGTTCTTC.

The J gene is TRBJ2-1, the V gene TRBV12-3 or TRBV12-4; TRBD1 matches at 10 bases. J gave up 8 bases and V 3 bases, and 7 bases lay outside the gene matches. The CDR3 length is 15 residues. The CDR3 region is CASSFWDRGRDEQFF. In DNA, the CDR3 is TGTGCCAGCAGTTTCTGGGACAGGGGAAGGGATGAGCAGTTCTTC.

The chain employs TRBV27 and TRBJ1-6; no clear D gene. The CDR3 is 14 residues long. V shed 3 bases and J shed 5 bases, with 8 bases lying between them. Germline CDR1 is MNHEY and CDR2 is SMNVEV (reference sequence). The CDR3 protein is CASSFLGDNSPLHF. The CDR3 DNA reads TGTGCCAGCAGTTTCTTGGGAGATAATTCACCCCTCCACTTT.

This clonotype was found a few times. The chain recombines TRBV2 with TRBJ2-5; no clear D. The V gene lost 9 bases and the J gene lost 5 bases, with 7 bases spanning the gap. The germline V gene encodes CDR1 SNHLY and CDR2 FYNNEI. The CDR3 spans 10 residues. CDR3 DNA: TGTGCCAGACGTACGGAGACCCAGTACTTC. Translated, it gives CARRTETQYF.

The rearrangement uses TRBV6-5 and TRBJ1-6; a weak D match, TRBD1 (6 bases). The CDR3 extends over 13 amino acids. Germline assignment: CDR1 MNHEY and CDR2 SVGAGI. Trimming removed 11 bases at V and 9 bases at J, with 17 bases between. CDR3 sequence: CAARDNLVSPLHF. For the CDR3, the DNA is TGTGCCGCCCGGGACAACTTGGTTTCACCCCTCCACTTT.

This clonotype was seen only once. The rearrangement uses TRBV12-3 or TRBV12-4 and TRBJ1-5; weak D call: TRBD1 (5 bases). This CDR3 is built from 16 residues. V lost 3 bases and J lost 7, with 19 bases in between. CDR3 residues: CASSFGAGWLGQPQHF. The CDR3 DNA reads TGTGCCAGCAGTTTCGGGGCAGGGTGGTTAGGGCAGCCCCAGCATTTT.

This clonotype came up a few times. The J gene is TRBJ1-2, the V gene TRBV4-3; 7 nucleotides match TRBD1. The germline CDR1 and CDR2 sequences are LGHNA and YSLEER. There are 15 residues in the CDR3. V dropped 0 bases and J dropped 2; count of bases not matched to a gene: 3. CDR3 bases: TGCGCCAGCAGCCAAGATAGGACAGGAAACTATGGCTACACCTTC. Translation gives CASSQDRTGNYGYTF.